These 7 T cell receptor beta chains were sequenced from one sample in a study of T cell clonotyping in hematopoietic cell transplantation. TCRdb keeps only in-frame clones here, not all; method: immunoSEQ multiplex PCR. The sample has tens of thousands of clones; around 94% are singletons. The source material was peripheral blood mononuclear cells. All receptors come from a woman between 50 and 59 years old in good health. Some clones in this sample may be carry-over from other donors' samples.

The chain combines TRBV19 with TRBJ2-2; TRBD2 might be the D (6 bases). CDR1 LNHDA and CDR2 SQIVND come from the germline V gene (reference sequence). The V and J ends lost 2 bases and 5 bases respectively, with 18 bases between them. The CDR3 has 17 amino acids. The CDR3 bases are TGTGCCAGTAGTATAAGGGCCACCCGGGCGGGGACCGGGGAGCTGTTTTTT. It translates to CASSIRATRAGTGELFF. The full variable domain, completed using reference TRBV19 and TRBJ2-2, is DGGITQSPKYLFRKEGQNVTLSCEQNLNHDAMYWYRQDPGQGLRLIYYSQIVNDFQKGDIAEGYSVSREKKESFPLTVTSAQKNPTAFYLCASSIRATRAGTGELFFGEGSRLTVL.

This clone has only one observation. The V and J genes are TRBV6-1 and TRBJ2-2, with D unclear. The CDR3 sequence is 15 residues long. Trimming cost V 0 bases and J 5 bases, with 10 bases left between them. From germline, CDR1 is MNHNS and CDR2 SASEGT. CDR3 nucleotides: TGTGCCAGCAGTGAAGCAAGTTTCGAAACCGGGGAGCTGTTTTTT. Amino acids: CASSEASFETGELFF.

The CDR3 is CASSLGAGITGELFF. Written as DNA, the CDR3 is TGTGCCAGCAGCTTGGGAGCGGGAATCACCGGGGAGCTGTTTTTT. The chain combines TRBV5-6 with TRBJ2-2; 7 bases line up with TRBD2. Germline CDR1 is SGHDT and CDR2 is YYEEEE. Unmatched junction bases numbered 3, after V lost 0 bases and J lost 4 bases. This CDR3 is 15 amino acids long.

V gene TRBV19 combines with J gene TRBJ1-5; 7 bases are shared with TRBD1. With 9 bases clipped from V and 7 bases from J, the junction kept 9 bases outside the gene matches. Germline V gene data show CDR1 as LNHDA and CDR2 as SQIVND (reference sequence). This CDR3 region has 13 residues. The DNA for the CDR3 is TGTGCCAGCAGAGACAGGGTTCGGCAGCCCCAGCATTTT. It translates to CASRDRVRQPQHF.

The rearrangement joins TRBV7-9 to TRBJ2-7; the D is unclear. This CDR3 comprises 14 residues. Trimming shortened V by 4 bases and J by 5 bases, and 15 bases separated the two germline ends. Germline loops: CDR1 SEHNR, CDR2 FQNEAQ (reference sequence). This CDR3 is CASSYPPAPDEQYF. The CDR3 nucleotides read TGTGCCAGCAGCTACCCGCCAGCTCCTGACGAGCAGTACTTC.

The gene calls are TRBV30 and TRBJ1-2; 8 nucleotides line up with TRBD1. The J segment lost 2 bases and the V segment lost 7 bases, leaving 3 bases of the junction unmatched. CDR3 length: 12 amino acids. Germline loops: CDR1 GTSNPN, CDR2 SVGIG (reference sequence). CDR3 bases: TGTGCCTTTGACAGGGGAAACTATGGCTACACCTTC. Translated, it gives CAFDRGNYGYTF. Full variable domain (rest looked up from reference TRBV30 and TRBJ1-2): SQTIHQWPATLVQPVGSPLSLECTVEGTSNPNLYWYRQAAGRGLQLLFYSVGIGQISSEVPQNLSASRPQDRQFILSSKKLLLSDSGFYLCAFDRGNYGYTFGSGTRLTVV.

The chain employs TRBV30 and TRBJ2-7, with 10 bases fitting TRBD2. Germline loops: CDR1 GTSNPN, CDR2 SVGIG (reference sequence). Trimming cost V 4 bases and J 0 bases; bases outside gene matches: 3. The CDR3 covers 14 residues. CDR3: CAWTLAGISYEQYF. The DNA of the CDR3 is TGTGCCTGGACACTAGCGGGGATCTCCTACGAGCAGTACTTC.